This T cell receptor (beta chain) is drawn from a study of blood T cell repertoires in COVID-19 (TCRdb year 2020). Some background on the complete study: Collaborator samples came from the United States, Italy and Spain and covered acute and convalescent phases of COVID-19. The prospective study material was composed of cDNA or gDNA derived from T cells, B-cell-depleted T cells, or PBMCs. Subjects who had been exposed to COVID-19, were actively infected with it, or had recovered from it provided the deeply sampled blood TCRbeta repertoires that made up the dataset. The repertoires were released in a freely available public database intended as a resource for research on the immune response to SARS-CoV-2. The samples were drawn from two sources: the first 160 participants of the ongoing ImmuneRACE study, and fewer than 1,500 subjects contributed by 6 global collaborators. Sample metadata almost always included a de-identified subject ID, COVID-19 status, age in years and sex. Where available, HLA class I and class II types were taken from metadata supplied by the sample provider and were not determined by assay-based typing. The investigation overall reported the following: The quantity of clinical and demographic metadata differed by source and by participant and was supplied without curation.

TCRbeta CDR3 regions were amplified from genomic DNA using the immunoSEQ Assay, a bias-controlled multiplex PCR. As for the authors' bioinformatics: Nucleated cell counts per sample were estimated from amplification of reference gene primers within the assay. To quantify the absolute abundance of each unique TCRbeta CDR3 rearrangement, sequence reads were collapsed and filtered. For each sample, productive Simpson clonality was calculated by taking the square root of Simpson's diversity index across productive rearrangements. Imported from immuneACCESS, the table was reduced by TCRdb to in-frame sequences with V and J called. These copies leave out some clones; in studies compared against another copy, an unresolved V gene accounts for under half, and the cause of the remainder is not known. Clonal size and the V and J genes are those of that table, whereas D and trimming came from the DNA. Present in this sample are about 180,000 clones, approximately 87% of which were seen just once. The ten largest clones capture about 20% of the sample.

Trimming takes 5 bases off V and 7 bases off J; junction bases not matched to a gene: 11. From the cysteine through the phenylalanine, the CDR3 covers 16 amino acids. Only CDR3 DNA is held: 48 bases, read in frame from base 1. The germline V gene provides CDR1 MDHEN and CDR2 SYDVKM. Concerning this clone: Its antigen is not yet known. Base qualities are missing; no much larger clone stands one base away.

In Seattle, one collaborating source enrolled patients while the infection was active and tracked those patients longitudinally over the course of disease. Collaborating institutions collected whole blood in K2EDTA tubes following their own protocols. For TCRbeta analysis, collaborators shipped samples as frozen whole blood, isolated PBMCs, or DNA extracted from either of those sample types. Sequencing used peripheral blood. This receptor was obtained from a person aged 65 to 79 with COVID-19, enrolled during active disease. The chain employs TRBV28 and TRBJ1-4, with 9 junctional bases fitting TRBD1. Here is the DNA: TGTGCCAGCAGTCAAGACAGGGGGTTGGTTGGTGAAAAACTGTTTTTT. This codes for CASSQDRGLVGEKLFF. This CDR3, with the reference TRBV28 and TRBJ1-4 proteins standing in past its ends, gives the full variable domain DVKVTQSSRYLVKRTGEKVFLECVQDMDHENMFWYRQDPGLGLRLIYFSYDVKMKEKGDIPEGYSVSREKKERFSLILESASTNQTSMYLCASSQDRGLVGEKLFFGSGTQLSVL.